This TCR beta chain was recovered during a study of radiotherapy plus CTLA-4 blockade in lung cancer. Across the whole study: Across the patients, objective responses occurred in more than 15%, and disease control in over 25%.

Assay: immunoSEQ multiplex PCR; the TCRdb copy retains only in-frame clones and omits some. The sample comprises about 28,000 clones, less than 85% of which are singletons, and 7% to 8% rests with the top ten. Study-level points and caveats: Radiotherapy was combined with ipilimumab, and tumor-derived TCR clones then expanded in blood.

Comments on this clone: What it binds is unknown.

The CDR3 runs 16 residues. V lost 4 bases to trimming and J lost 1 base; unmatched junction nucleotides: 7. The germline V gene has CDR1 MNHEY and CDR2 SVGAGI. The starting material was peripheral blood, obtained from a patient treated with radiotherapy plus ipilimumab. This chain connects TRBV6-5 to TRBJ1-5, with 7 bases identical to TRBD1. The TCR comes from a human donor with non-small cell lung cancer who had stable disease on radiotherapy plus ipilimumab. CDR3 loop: CASSLTGSTSNQPQHF. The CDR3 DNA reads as TGTGCCAGCAGTTTGACAGGGTCTACAAGCAATCAGCCCCAGCATTTT.